The sequence of this T cell receptor beta chain was determined in a study of sequential checkpoint blockade in melanoma. The assay was immunoSEQ multiplex PCR, and TCRdb's table has in-frame clones only and misses some. The table records 2,500 or so clones, roughly a quarter of them present only once. Treatment reported: randomized to nivolumab then ipilimumab (arm A) or the reverse (arm B). The clonotype originates from a human donor with melanoma. The specimen comprised tumor tissue (inferred from file names), sampled from a patient given nivolumab and ipilimumab in sequence.

This chain's CDR3 is CASSITGTDYNEQFF. The CDR3 nucleotides read TGCGCCAGCAGCATTACCGGGACAGACTACAATGAGCAGTTCTTC. The rearrangement joins TRBV5-1 to TRBJ2-1, with 7 bases that match TRBD1. Germline lookup yields CDR1 SGHRS and CDR2 YFSETQ. This CDR3 region has 15 residues. Trimming cost V 4 bases and J 3 bases; bases outside gene matches: 7.